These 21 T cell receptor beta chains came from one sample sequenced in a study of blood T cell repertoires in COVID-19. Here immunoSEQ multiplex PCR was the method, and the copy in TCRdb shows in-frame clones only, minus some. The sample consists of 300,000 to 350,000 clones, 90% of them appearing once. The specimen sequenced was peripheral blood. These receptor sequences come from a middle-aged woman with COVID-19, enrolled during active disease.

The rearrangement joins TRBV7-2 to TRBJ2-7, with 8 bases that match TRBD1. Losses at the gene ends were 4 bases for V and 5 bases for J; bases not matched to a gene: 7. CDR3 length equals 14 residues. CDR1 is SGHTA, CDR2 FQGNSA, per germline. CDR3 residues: CASSSDRGFNEQYF. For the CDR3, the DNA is TGTGCCAGCAGCTCCGACAGGGGCTTCAACGAGCAGTACTTC. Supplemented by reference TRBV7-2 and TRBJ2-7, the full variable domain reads GAGVSQSPSNKVTEKGKDVELRCDPISGHTALYWYRQSLGQGLEFLIYFQGNSAPDKSGLPSDRFSAERTGGSVSTLTIQRTQQEDSAVYLCASSSDRGFNEQYFGPGTRLTVT.

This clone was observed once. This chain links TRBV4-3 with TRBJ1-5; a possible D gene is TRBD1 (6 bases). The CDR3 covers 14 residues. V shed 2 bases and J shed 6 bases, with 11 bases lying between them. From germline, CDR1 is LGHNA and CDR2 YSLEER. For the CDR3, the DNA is TGCGCCAGCAGCCAATACAGGGTGGGTCAGCCCCAGCATTTT. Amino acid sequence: CASSQYRVGQPQHF.

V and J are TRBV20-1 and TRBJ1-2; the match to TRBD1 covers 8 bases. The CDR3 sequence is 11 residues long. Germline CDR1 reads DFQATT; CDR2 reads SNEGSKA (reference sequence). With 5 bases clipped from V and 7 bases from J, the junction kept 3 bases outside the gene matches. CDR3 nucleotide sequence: TGCAGTGCTTGGGACAGGAGTGGCTACACCTTC. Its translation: CSAWDRSGYTF.

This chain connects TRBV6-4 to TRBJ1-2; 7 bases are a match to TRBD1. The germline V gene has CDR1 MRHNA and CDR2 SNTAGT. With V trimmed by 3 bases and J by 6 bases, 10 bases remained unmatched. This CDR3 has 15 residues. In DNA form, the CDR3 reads TGTGCCAGCAGTGAAAGGGCAGGGGGAAAGGATGGCTACACCTTC. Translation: CASSERAGGKDGYTF.

The chain's CDR3 is CASSHGGAGTYNEQFF. The CDR3 DNA reads TGTGCCAGCAGCCACGGGGGAGCGGGGACCTACAATGAGCAGTTCTTC. The chain couples TRBV11-2 to TRBJ2-1; 7 positions match TRBD2. Germline-derived CDR1 and CDR2 are SGHAT and FQNNGV. The CDR3 totals 16 residues. The J segment lost 2 bases and the V segment lost 5 bases, leaving 9 bases of the junction unmatched. Together with reference TRBV11-2 and TRBJ2-1, the CDR3 gives the full variable domain: EAGVAQSPRYKIIEKRQSVAFWCNPISGHATLYWYQQILGQGPKLLIQFQNNGVVDDSQLPKDRFSAERLKGVDSTLKIQPAKLEDSAVYLCASSHGGAGTYNEQFFGPGTRLTVL.

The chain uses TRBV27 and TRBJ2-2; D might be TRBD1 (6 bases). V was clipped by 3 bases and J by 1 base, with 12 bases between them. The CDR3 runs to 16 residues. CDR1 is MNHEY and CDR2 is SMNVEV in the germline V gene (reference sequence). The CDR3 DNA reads TGTGCCAGCAGTTTGTTAGGGACAAGGAACACCGGGGAGCTGTTTTTT. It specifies CASSLLGTRNTGELFF.

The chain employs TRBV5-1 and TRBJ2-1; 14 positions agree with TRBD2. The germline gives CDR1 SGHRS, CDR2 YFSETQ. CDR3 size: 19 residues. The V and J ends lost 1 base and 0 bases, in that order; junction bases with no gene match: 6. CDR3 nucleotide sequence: TGCGCCAGCAGCTTGCCCGGGACTAGCGGGAGTCACTCCTACAATGAGCAGTTCTTC. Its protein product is CASSLPGTSGSHSYNEQFF.

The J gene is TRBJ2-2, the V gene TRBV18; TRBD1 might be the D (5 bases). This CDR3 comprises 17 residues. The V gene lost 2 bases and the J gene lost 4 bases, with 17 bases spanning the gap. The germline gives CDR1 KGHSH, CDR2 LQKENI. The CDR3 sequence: CASSPGWGTQGTGELFF. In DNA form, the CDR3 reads TGTGCCAGCTCACCAGGCTGGGGAACTCAGGGCACCGGGGAGCTGTTTTTT.

The CDR3 sequence is CASKRQARGVNYGYTF. The DNA for the CDR3 is TGTGCCAGCAAGCGACAGGCCCGGGGAGTTAACTATGGCTACACCTTC. The rearrangement joins TRBV27 to TRBJ1-2; D is perhaps TRBD1 (6 bases). V shed 7 bases and J shed 1 base, with 19 bases lying between them. The germline CDR1 and CDR2 sequences are MNHEY and SMNVEV (reference sequence). The CDR3 is 16 amino acids.

The CDR3 protein is CASSDRDDIQYF. CDR3 DNA sequence: TGTGCCAGCAGCGACAGGGATGACATTCAGTACTTC. The chain joins TRBV2 to TRBJ2-4, with 7 bases that match TRBD1. The ends lost 6 bases at V and 8 bases at J; junction bases unmatched: 4. Per germline, CDR1 SNHLY and CDR2 FYNNEI. The CDR3 runs to 12 residues.

CDR3 DNA sequence: TGTGCCAGTAGTCCGGAGGGACAGGGAATGAGAAATGAGCAGTTCTTC. Amino acid sequence: CASSPEGQGMRNEQFF. The chain has TRBV19 and TRBJ2-1, with 9 bases aligning to TRBD1. The germline gives CDR1 LNHDA, CDR2 SQIVND (reference sequence). The CDR3 spans 16 residues. Trimming took 5 bases from V and 7 from J; bases not matched to a gene: 12.

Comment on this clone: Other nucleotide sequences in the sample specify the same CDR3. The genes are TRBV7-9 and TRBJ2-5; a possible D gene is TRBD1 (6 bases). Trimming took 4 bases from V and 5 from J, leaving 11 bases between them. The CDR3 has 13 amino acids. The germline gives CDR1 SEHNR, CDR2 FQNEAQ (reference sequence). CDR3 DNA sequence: TGTGCCAGCAGCTCCTCAGGGGCCGAGACCCAGTACTTC. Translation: CASSSSGAETQYF.

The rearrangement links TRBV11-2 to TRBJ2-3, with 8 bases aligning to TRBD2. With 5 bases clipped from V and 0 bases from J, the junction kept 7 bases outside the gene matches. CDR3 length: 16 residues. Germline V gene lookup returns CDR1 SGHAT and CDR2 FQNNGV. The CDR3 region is CASSKLAASSTDTQYF. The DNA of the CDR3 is TGTGCCAGCAGCAAACTAGCGGCATCTAGCACAGATACGCAGTATTTT.

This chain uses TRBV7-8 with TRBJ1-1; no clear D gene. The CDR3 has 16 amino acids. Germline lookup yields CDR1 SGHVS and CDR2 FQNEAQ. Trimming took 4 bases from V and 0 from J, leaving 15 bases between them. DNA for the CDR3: TGTGCCAGCAGCTCAGCCCCCCAGGTTATGAACACTGAAGCTTTCTTT. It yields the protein CASSSAPQVMNTEAFF. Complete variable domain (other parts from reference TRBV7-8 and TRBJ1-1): GAGVSQSPRYKVAKRGQDVALRCDPISGHVSLFWYQQALGQGPEFLTYFQNEAQLDKSGLPSDRFFAERPEGSVSTLKIQRTQQEDSAVYLCASSSAPQVMNTEAFFGQGTRLTVV.

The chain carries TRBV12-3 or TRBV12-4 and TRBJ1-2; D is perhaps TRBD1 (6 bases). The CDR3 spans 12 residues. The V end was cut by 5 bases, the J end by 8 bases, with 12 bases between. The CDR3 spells CASSPRTAGYTF. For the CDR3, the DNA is TGTGCCAGCAGTCCCCGGACAGCGGGCTACACCTTC.

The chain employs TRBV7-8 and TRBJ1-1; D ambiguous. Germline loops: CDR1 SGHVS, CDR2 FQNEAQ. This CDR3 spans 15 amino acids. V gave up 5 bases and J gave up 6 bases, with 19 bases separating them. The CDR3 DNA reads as TGTGCCAGCAGCCCCGCCTCTGGGATGGGAGCTGAAGCTTTCTTT. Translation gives CASSPASGMGAEAFF.

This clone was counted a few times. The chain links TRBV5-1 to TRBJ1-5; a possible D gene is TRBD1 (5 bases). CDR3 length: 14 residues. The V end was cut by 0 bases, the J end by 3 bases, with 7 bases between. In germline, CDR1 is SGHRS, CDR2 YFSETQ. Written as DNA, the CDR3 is TGCGCCAGCAGCTTGGGACAGTTCAATCAGCCCCAGCATTTT. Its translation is CASSLGQFNQPQHF.

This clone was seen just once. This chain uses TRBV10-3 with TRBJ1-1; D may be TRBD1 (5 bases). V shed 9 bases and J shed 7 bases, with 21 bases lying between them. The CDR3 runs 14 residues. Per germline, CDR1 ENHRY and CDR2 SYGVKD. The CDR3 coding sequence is TGTGCCATTTCCATGGACGGGGGACTAGGTGAAGCTTTCTTT. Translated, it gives CAISMDGGLGEAFF.

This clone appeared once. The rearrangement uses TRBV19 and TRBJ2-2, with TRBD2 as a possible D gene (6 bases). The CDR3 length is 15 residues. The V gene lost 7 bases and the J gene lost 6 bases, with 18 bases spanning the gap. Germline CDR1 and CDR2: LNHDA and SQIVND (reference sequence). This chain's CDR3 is CASTLTRGLPGELFF. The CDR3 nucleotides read TGTGCCAGTACTCTAACGCGGGGACTCCCCGGGGAGCTGTTTTTT.

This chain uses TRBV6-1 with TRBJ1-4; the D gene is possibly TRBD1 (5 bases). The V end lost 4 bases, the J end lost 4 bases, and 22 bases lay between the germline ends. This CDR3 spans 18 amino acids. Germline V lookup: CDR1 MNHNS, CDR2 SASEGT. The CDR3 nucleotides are TGTGCCAGCAGTGTAGAGTTCGGGGACTACGGCGGTAATGAAAAACTGTTTTTT. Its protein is CASSVEFGDYGGNEKLFF.

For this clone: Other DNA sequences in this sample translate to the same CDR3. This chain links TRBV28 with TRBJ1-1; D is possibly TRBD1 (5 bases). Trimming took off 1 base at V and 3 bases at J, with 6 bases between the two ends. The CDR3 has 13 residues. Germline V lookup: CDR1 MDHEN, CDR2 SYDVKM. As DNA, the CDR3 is TGTGCCAGCAGTTTATCGGGGGACACTGAAGCTTTCTTT. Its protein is CASSLSGDTEAFF.